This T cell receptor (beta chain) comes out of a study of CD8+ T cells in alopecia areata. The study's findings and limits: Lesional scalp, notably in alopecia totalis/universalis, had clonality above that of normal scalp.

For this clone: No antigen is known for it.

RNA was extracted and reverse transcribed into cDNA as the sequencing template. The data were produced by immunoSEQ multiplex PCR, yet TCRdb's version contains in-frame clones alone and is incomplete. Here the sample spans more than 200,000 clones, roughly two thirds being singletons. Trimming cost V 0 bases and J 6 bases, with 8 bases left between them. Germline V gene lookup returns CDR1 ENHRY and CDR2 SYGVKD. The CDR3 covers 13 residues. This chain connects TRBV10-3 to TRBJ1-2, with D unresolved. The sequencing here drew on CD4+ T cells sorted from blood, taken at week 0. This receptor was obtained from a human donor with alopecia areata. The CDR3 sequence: CAISESETDGYTF. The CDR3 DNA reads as TGTGCCATCAGTGAGTCAGAGACTGATGGCTACACCTTC.